What follows are 25 T cell receptor beta chains derived from one specimen sequenced in a study of graft-versus-host responses after intestinal transplantation (dated by TCRdb to 2020 to 2022). Library creation used the immunoSEQ multiplex PCR assay. In TCRdb, the immuneACCESS table is reduced to in-frame sequences with V and J assigned. These tables do not hold every clone; where another copy was compared, an unresolved V gene accounts for under half, and the others remain unexplained. The sample records around 25,000 clones, 75% to 90% of which are singletons. Together, the top ten hold 0.9% to 1.2% of the sample. The source material was PBMCs, sampled around 29 days after intestinal transplant. The receptors derive from a human patient who received an intestinal transplant, so some T cells may come from the graft donor.

A single count supports this clone. The V call is TRBV13, the J call TRBJ2-1; 10 bases map to TRBD2. Per germline, CDR1 PRHDT and CDR2 FYEKMQ (reference sequence). This CDR3 spans 15 amino acids. After removal of 4 bases from V and 0 bases from J, the junction contained 0 bases not matched to a gene. CDR3 bases: TGTGCCAGCAGCTGGACTAGCGGCTCCTACAATGAGCAGTTCTTC. Its protein product is CASSWTSGSYNEQFF.

V usage is TRBV2 and J usage is TRBJ2-1; 8 bases agree with TRBD2. After removal of 7 bases from V and 2 bases from J, the junction contained 4 bases not matched to a gene. Germline loops: CDR1 SNHLY, CDR2 FYNNEI. The CDR3 runs 14 residues. In DNA form, the CDR3 reads TGTGCCAGCACGGGGGGGAGCACCTACAATGAGCAGTTCTTC. It codes for CASTGGSTYNEQFF.

The chain employs TRBV10-2 and TRBJ2-1, with D possibly matching TRBD2 (5 bases). Trimming pared 6 bases from V and 9 bases from J, leaving 15 bases between. CDR3 length: 13 residues. CDR1 and CDR2 from the germline V gene are WSHSY and SAAADI. CDR3 amino acids: CASRPGFVGEQFF. In DNA, the CDR3 is TGCGCCAGCAGGCCGGGATTTGTTGGTGAGCAGTTCTTC.

This chain joins TRBV5-1 and TRBJ1-2, with D maybe TRBD1 (6 bases). The CDR3 runs to 15 residues. V lost 5 bases, J lost 3 bases, and 17 bases lay in between. The germline gives CDR1 SGHRS, CDR2 YFSETQ. The CDR3, as DNA: TGCGCCAGCAGTCACCTCTCACAGGGACACTATGGCTACACCTTC. It codes for CASSHLSQGHYGYTF.

This clone was picked up one time. The V call is TRBV20-1, the J call TRBJ2-5; D is uncertain. Trimming removed 5 bases at V and 1 base at J, with 5 bases between. CDR3 length equals 11 residues. Germline lookup yields CDR1 DFQATT and CDR2 SNEGSKA (reference sequence). CDR3 sequence (DNA): TGCAGTGCTCCTTCCCAAGAGACCCAGTACTTC. Protein: CSAPSQETQYF.

V gene TRBV5-4 combines with J gene TRBJ2-5, with D possibly matching TRBD1 (8 bases). The V end lost 0 bases, the J end lost 5 bases, and 14 bases lay between the germline ends. The CDR3 extends over 15 amino acids. The germline gives CDR1 SGHNT, CDR2 YYREEE (reference sequence). The CDR3 nucleotides read TGTGCCAGCAGCTTGGTCACAGGGGGAGGGGAGACCCAGTACTTC. Its protein product is CASSLVTGGGETQYF.

This clone was detected only once. The CDR3 loop reads CASSLSGSLYEQYF. The CDR3 DNA follows: TGTGCCAGCAGCCTTAGCGGGAGTCTCTACGAGCAGTACTTC. This chain joins TRBV27 and TRBJ2-7; 9 bases agree with TRBD2. The CDR3 covers 14 residues. Trimming at V came to 6 bases and at J to 3 bases, leaving 6 bases not matched to a gene. Germline V gene sequence: CDR1 MNHEY, CDR2 SMNVEV (reference sequence).

The gene calls are TRBV9 and TRBJ1-2; D not certain. The germline V gene has CDR1 SGDLS and CDR2 YYNGEE. V dropped 2 bases and J dropped 8 bases, with 13 bases sitting between them. The CDR3 length is 13 residues. The CDR3 DNA reads TGTGCCAGCAGCGTCGGGAATATGAGGGGCTACACCTTC. This codes for CASSVGNMRGYTF.

This clone came up a few times. The chain combines TRBV6-5 with TRBJ1-1, with a tentative D call TRBD1 (5 bases). Germline CDR1 MNHEY, CDR2 SVGAGI. There are 15 residues in the CDR3. Trimming left V 0 bases short and J 0 bases short, with 8 bases between. The CDR3 coding sequence is TGTGCCAGCAGTTACTCGGGAGGGGTGAACACTGAAGCTTTCTTT. This sequence encodes CASSYSGGVNTEAFF.

V gene TRBV20-1 combines with J gene TRBJ2-7; the D is unclear. The CDR3 extends over 11 amino acids. CDR1 is DFQATT and CDR2 is SNEGSKA in the germline V gene (reference sequence). V lost 7 bases and J lost 0, with 7 bases in between. CDR3 sequence reads: CSVGDSYEQYF. CDR3 sequence (DNA): TGCAGTGTTGGGGACTCCTACGAGCAGTACTTC.

This clone is a singleton in its sample. V usage is TRBV7-9 and J usage is TRBJ2-2; 11 bases are a match to TRBD2. The V segment lost 7 bases and the J segment 4 bases; nucleotides outside the gene matches: 8. Germline loops: CDR1 SEHNR, CDR2 FQNEAQ (reference sequence). The CDR3 is 16 residues long. The CDR3 reads CASIPQGLAATGELFF. The DNA of the CDR3 is TGTGCCAGCATCCCCCAGGGACTAGCGGCCACCGGGGAGCTGTTTTTT. Full variable domain (missing parts from reference TRBV7-9 and TRBJ2-2): DTGVSQNPRHKITKRGQNVTFRCDPISEHNRLYWYRQTLGQGPEFLTYFQNEAQLEKSRLLSDRFSAERPKGSFSTLEIQRTEQGDSAMYLCASIPQGLAATGELFFGEGSRLTVL.

J is TRBJ2-1 and V is TRBV7-2, with D perhaps matching TRBD2 (6 bases). The CDR3 spans 15 residues. Trimming took off 5 bases at V and 5 bases at J, with 16 bases between the two ends. Germline CDR1 and CDR2: SGHTA and FQGNSA. Here the CDR3 reads CASSKWAGSDNEQFF. CDR3 DNA sequence: TGTGCCAGCAGCAAATGGGCGGGATCTGACAATGAGCAGTTCTTC.

Only one count was recorded for this clone. The V gene is TRBV28, the J gene TRBJ2-7; D gene ambiguous. The V and J ends lost 3 bases and 4 bases respectively, with 19 bases between them. Germline lookup yields CDR1 MDHEN and CDR2 SYDVKM. The CDR3 has 16 residues. This CDR3 reads CASSFGSPFRSYEQYF. DNA for the CDR3: TGTGCCAGCAGTTTTGGCAGCCCCTTTAGGTCTTACGAGCAGTACTTC.

This clone has a single count. The chain recombines TRBV5-1 with TRBJ2-1; D is undetermined. Germline-derived CDR1 and CDR2 are SGHRS and YFSETQ. Trimming stripped 0 bases from V and 0 bases from J, with 4 bases between. CDR3 length equals 14 residues. Here the CDR3 DNA reads TGCGCCAGCAGCTTGGACAACTCCTACAATGAGCAGTTCTTC. Protein product: CASSLDNSYNEQFF.

The rearrangement uses TRBV28 and TRBJ2-2; D gene unclear. Trimming left V 1 base short and J 2 bases short, with 8 bases between. CDR3 size: 15 residues. Germline loops: CDR1 MDHEN, CDR2 SYDVKM. CDR3 residues: CASSLYRVNTGELFF. DNA for the CDR3: TGTGCCAGCAGTTTATATAGGGTCAACACCGGGGAGCTGTTTTTT. Full variable domain (missing parts from reference TRBV28 and TRBJ2-2): DVKVTQSSRYLVKRTGEKVFLECVQDMDHENMFWYRQDPGLGLRLIYFSYDVKMKEKGDIPEGYSVSREKKERFSLILESASTNQTSMYLCASSLYRVNTGELFFGEGSRLTVL.

This clone was recorded once. The chain combines TRBV4-2 with TRBJ2-7, with 9 positions matching TRBD2. This CDR3 has 15 residues. From germline, CDR1 is LGHNA and CDR2 YNFKEQ. J lost 2 bases, V lost 4 bases, and 6 bases had no gene match. CDR3 loop: CASSPAGGPPYEQYF. DNA of the CDR3: TGTGCCAGCAGCCCGGCGGGAGGGCCTCCCTACGAGCAGTACTTC.

This rearrangement joins TRBV29-1 to TRBJ2-5; 8 nucleotides align to TRBD1. Looked up from germline, CDR1 is SQVTM and CDR2 is ANQGSEA. J gave up 4 bases and V 7 bases, and 2 bases lay outside the gene matches. There are 11 residues in the CDR3. The CDR3 loop is CSGDRGETQYF. CDR3 DNA sequence: TGCAGCGGCGACAGGGGAGAGACCCAGTACTTC.

The gene calls are TRBV15 and TRBJ2-3; a weak D match, TRBD2 (6 bases). This CDR3 region has 16 residues. Per the germline V gene, CDR1 is LNHNV and CDR2 is YYDKDF (reference sequence). Trimming removed 0 bases at V and 3 bases at J, with 13 bases between. The CDR3 here is CATSRDGGDSTDTQYF. The DNA for the CDR3 is TGTGCCACCAGCAGAGACGGCGGGGATAGTACAGATACGCAGTATTTT.

The V gene is TRBV19, the J gene TRBJ1-5; TRBD1 might be the D (6 bases). The V gene lost 5 bases and the J gene lost 0 bases, with 11 bases spanning the gap. From germline, CDR1 is LNHDA and CDR2 SQIVND (reference sequence). The CDR3 extends over 15 amino acids. The CDR3 loop is CASSAGTTSNQPQHF. In DNA, the CDR3 is TGTGCCAGTAGTGCCGGGACAACTAGCAATCAGCCCCAGCATTTT.

The chain carries TRBV28 and TRBJ2-2, with D tentatively TRBD2 (6 bases). CDR3 length equals 16 residues. Trimming shortened V by 5 bases and J by 3 bases, and 16 bases separated the two germline ends. Germline lookup yields CDR1 MDHEN and CDR2 SYDVKM. CDR3 bases: TGTGCCAGCAGTCCTCTAGGGGAGGAGTACACCGGGGAGCTGTTTTTT. Its translation is CASSPLGEEYTGELFF.

The gene calls are TRBV7-3 and TRBJ2-3; 8 bases are a match to TRBD2. The CDR3 is made up of 19 amino acids. CDR1 is SGHTA, CDR2 FQGTGA, per germline. The V gene end was trimmed by 5 bases and the J gene end by 3 bases; junction bases not matched to a gene: 19. This chain's CDR3 is CASSPYARAWTSPTDTQYF. DNA of the CDR3: TGTGCCAGCAGCCCCTACGCAAGGGCTTGGACTAGCCCGACAGATACGCAGTATTTT.

The CDR3 DNA sequence: TGTGCCAGCAGTCTGACTCGGGACTACGAGCAGTACTTC. Amino acid sequence: CASSLTRDYEQYF. V and J are TRBV6-6 and TRBJ2-7; a possible D gene is TRBD2 (5 bases). Germline V gene data show CDR1 as MNHNY and CDR2 as SVGAGI (reference sequence). The CDR3 consists of 13 residues. V was pared by 5 bases and J by 3 bases, with 11 bases between.

The genes are TRBV7-9 and TRBJ2-3; 12 bases map to TRBD2. Losses at the gene ends were 2 bases for V and 2 bases for J; bases not matched to a gene: 2. This CDR3 contains 16 residues. The germline V gene has CDR1 SEHNR and CDR2 FQNEAQ (reference sequence). CDR3 amino acids: CASSLRLAGDTDTQYF. The CDR3 DNA reads TGTGCCAGCAGCTTAAGACTAGCGGGAGACACAGATACGCAGTATTTT.

This clone showed up just a few times. This chain connects TRBV19 to TRBJ1-1; D remains ambiguous. This CDR3 spans 13 amino acids. Germline-derived CDR1 and CDR2 are LNHDA and SQIVND (reference sequence). Trimming took off 5 bases at V and 0 bases at J, with 7 bases between the two ends. The CDR3 loop is CASSVTLNTEAFF. The CDR3 DNA reads TGTGCCAGTAGTGTTACGTTGAACACTGAAGCTTTCTTT.

The rearrangement links TRBV27 to TRBJ1-1, with D uncertain. Trimming shortened V by 1 base and J by 2 bases, and 11 bases separated the two germline ends. The CDR3 totals 15 residues. Looked up from germline, CDR1 is MNHEY and CDR2 is SMNVEV (reference sequence). CDR3 in amino acids: CASSLYRGANTEAFF. CDR3 DNA: TGTGCCAGCAGTTTATATCGGGGAGCTAACACTGAAGCTTTCTTT.